The 17 T cell receptor beta chains reported below all come from one sample, sequenced in a study of T cell responses to AZD1222 COVID-19 vaccine. TCRdb's table, derived via immunoSEQ multiplex PCR, lists solely in-frame clones and lacks some. The data show over 120,000 clones, 92% seen once. Source: peripheral blood, taken on day 0 of AZD1222 vaccination. These receptors all come from an adult in good health.

Only one count was recorded for this clone. This chain connects TRBV7-6 to TRBJ2-2; D is undetermined. The ends were cut back, 0 bases at V and 4 bases at J, with 6 bases in the middle. The CDR3 totals 14 residues. Germline CDR1 reads SGHVS; CDR2 reads FNYEAQ. CDR3 in DNA: TGTGCCAGCAGCTTAGCCCCCCGCACCGGGGAGCTGTTTTTT. This codes for CASSLAPRTGELFF.

This clone was found once. This chain links TRBV6-5 with TRBJ1-1, with D tentatively TRBD1 (5 bases). The CDR3 spans 15 residues. The V end lost 2 bases, the J end lost 1 base, and 11 bases lay between the germline ends. The germline CDR1 and CDR2 sequences are MNHEY and SVGAGI. CDR3 DNA sequence: TGTGCCAGCAGTTACCAACAGGTGTCGAACACTGAAGCTTTCTTT. This encodes CASSYQQVSNTEAFF.

The rearrangement joins TRBV10-3 to TRBJ1-2, with unresolved D. V gave up 6 bases and J gave up 7 bases, with 15 bases separating them. Germline-derived CDR1 and CDR2 are ENHRY and SYGVKD. There are 13 residues in the CDR3. The CDR3 loop reads CAIREGAISGYTF. Here the CDR3 DNA reads TGTGCCATCAGGGAGGGTGCTATTTCTGGCTACACCTTC.

The chain carries TRBV27 and TRBJ2-1; D gene uncertain. The V gene lost 8 bases and the J gene lost 2 bases, with 7 bases spanning the gap. CDR3 length: 12 amino acids. CDR1 and CDR2 from the germline V gene are MNHEY and SMNVEV (reference sequence). The CDR3 sequence: CASGVAYNEQFF. CDR3 in DNA: TGTGCCAGCGGGGTTGCCTACAATGAGCAGTTCTTC.

This clone was counted once. This chain links TRBV7-3 with TRBJ2-7, with TRBD2 matching 8 bases. J was trimmed by 2 bases and V by 5 bases; bases with no gene match: 2. Looked up from germline, CDR1 is SGHTA and CDR2 is FQGTGA. The CDR3 is made up of 13 amino acids. CDR3 bases: TGTGCCAGCAGCCTTAGCGGGGCCTACGAGCAGTACTTC. This translates into CASSLSGAYEQYF.

V is TRBV15 and J is TRBJ1-4; no clear D. Germline CDR1 LNHNV, CDR2 YYDKDF (reference sequence). This CDR3 is 14 amino acids long. Trimming left V 4 bases short and J 6 bases short, with 12 bases between. The CDR3 spells CATSKEGRYEKLFF. DNA for the CDR3: TGTGCCACCAGCAAGGAAGGGCGGTATGAAAAACTGTTTTTT.

This rearrangement joins TRBV6-1 to TRBJ2-2; D is possibly TRBD1 (5 bases). Germline CDR1 MNHNS, CDR2 SASEGT. V lost 2 bases to trimming and J lost 7 bases, with 8 bases between them. This CDR3 region has 13 residues. CDR3 nucleotide sequence: TGTGCCAGCAGTGAAAACAGGATCGGGGAGCTGTTTTTT. It yields the protein CASSENRIGELFF.

This chain links TRBV12-5 with TRBJ2-3; D remains unclear. The ends were cut back, 0 bases at V and 5 bases at J, with 6 bases in the middle. The germline V gene has CDR1 LGHNT and CDR2 FRNRAP. The CDR3 consists of 13 residues. CDR3 in amino acids: CASGLVRGDTQYF. The CDR3 DNA reads TGTGCTAGTGGTTTGGTCAGAGGAGATACGCAGTATTTT.

This chain links TRBV7-9 with TRBJ2-3; D unclear. Germline V lookup: CDR1 SEHNR, CDR2 FQNEAQ (reference sequence). V lost 2 bases and J 2 bases, leaving 8 bases between the germline ends. The CDR3 length is 14 residues. In DNA form, the CDR3 reads TGTGCCAGCAGCTTAACTAACACCACAGATACGCAGTATTTT. Translating gives CASSLTNTTDTQYF.

V is TRBV18 and J is TRBJ1-2; D uncertain. The CDR3 totals 13 residues. Trimming stripped 6 bases from V and 6 bases from J, with 14 bases between. Germline lookup yields CDR1 KGHSH and CDR2 LQKENI. The CDR3: CASSPGGRNGYTF. CDR3 DNA: TGTGCCAGCTCCCCCGGAGGTCGCAATGGCTACACCTTC. The complete variable domain, with remaining parts taken from reference TRBV18 and TRBJ1-2, reads NAGVMQNPRHLVRRRGQEARLRCSPMKGHSHVYWYRQLPEEGLKFMVYLQKENIIDESGMPKERFSAEFPKEGPSILRIQQVVRGDSAAYFCASSPGGRNGYTFGSGTRLTVV.

Written as DNA, the CDR3 is TGCGCCAGCACCGGGACAGGGCTGACTGAAGCTTTCTTT. Amino acids: CASTGTGLTEAFF. The chain has TRBV10-2 and TRBJ1-1; 9 bases fit TRBD1. V dropped 7 bases and J dropped 5; count of bases not matched to a gene: 5. This CDR3 is 13 amino acids long. In germline, CDR1 is WSHSY, CDR2 SAAADI.

The chain has TRBV3-1 (or the pseudogene TRBV3-2) and TRBJ1-1; D gene unclear. This CDR3 spans 15 amino acids. Trimming removed 0 bases at V and 4 bases at J, with 12 bases between. Germline lookup yields CDR1 LGHDT and CDR2 YNNKEL (reference sequence). DNA for the CDR3: TGTGCCAGCAGCCAAGACTTCCAAGGATCCACTGAAGCTTTCTTT. Its translation is CASSQDFQGSTEAFF.

The DNA for the CDR3 is TGTGCTAGTGGTTTGGACGATTCACCCCTCCACTTT. Its translation: CASGLDDSPLHF. V and J are TRBV12-5 and TRBJ1-6; D unclear. Germline assignment: CDR1 LGHNT and CDR2 FRNRAP. Trimming stripped 1 base from V and 8 bases from J, with 3 bases between. This CDR3 spans 12 amino acids.

The chain recombines TRBV5-1 with TRBJ1-2; TRBD1 is a possible D gene (5 bases). The CDR3 has 15 amino acids. The germline CDR1 and CDR2 sequences are SGHRS and YFSETQ. V lost 3 bases, J lost 4 bases, and 16 bases lay in between. CDR3 amino acids: CASSWGTTSGYGYTF. As DNA, the CDR3 is TGCGCCAGCAGCTGGGGGACGACCTCCGGCTATGGCTACACCTTC.

The gene calls are TRBV5-1 and TRBJ2-5; D uncertain. CDR3 size: 16 residues. V was cut by 5 bases and J by 2 bases, with 19 bases left in between. Germline V gives CDR1 SGHRS, CDR2 YFSETQ. CDR3 residues: CASSIGATPNQETQYF. In DNA, the CDR3 is TGCGCCAGCAGTATTGGCGCCACCCCTAATCAAGAGACCCAGTACTTC.

The chain is built from TRBV4-2 and TRBJ1-1; unclear D gene. V was trimmed by 3 bases and J by 4 bases, leaving 12 bases between them. The CDR3 spans 14 residues. Germline loops: CDR1 LGHNA, CDR2 YNFKEQ. Here the CDR3 reads CASSHDLPSTEAFF. For the CDR3, the DNA is TGTGCCAGCAGCCACGACCTCCCGAGCACTGAAGCTTTCTTT.

The chain recombines TRBV2 with TRBJ1-1; D possibly corresponds to TRBD1 (6 bases). Germline V lookup: CDR1 SNHLY, CDR2 FYNNEI. The CDR3 is 14 amino acids. Deletions cut 7 bases from V and 3 bases from J, with 15 bases between. The CDR3 DNA reads as TGTGCCAGCATCTATACAGGGCGGGACACTGAAGCTTTCTTT. Protein: CASIYTGRDTEAFF.